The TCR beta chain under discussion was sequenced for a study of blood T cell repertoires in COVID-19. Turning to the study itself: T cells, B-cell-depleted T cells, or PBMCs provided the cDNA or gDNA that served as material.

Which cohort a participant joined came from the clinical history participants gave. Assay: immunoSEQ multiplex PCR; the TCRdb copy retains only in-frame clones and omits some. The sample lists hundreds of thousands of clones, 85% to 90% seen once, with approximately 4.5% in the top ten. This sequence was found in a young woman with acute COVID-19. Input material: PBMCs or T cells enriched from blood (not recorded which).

The chain's CDR3 is CATSDWVSGSDTQYF. In DNA form, the CDR3 reads TGTGCCACCAGTGATTGGGTTAGCGGGAGTGATACGCAGTATTTT. The chain recombines TRBV24-1 with TRBJ2-3; 9 bases fit TRBD2. The germline V gene encodes CDR1 KGHDR and CDR2 SFDVKD. The CDR3 spans 15 residues. V shed 2 bases and J 6 bases; nucleotides not matched to a gene: 5.